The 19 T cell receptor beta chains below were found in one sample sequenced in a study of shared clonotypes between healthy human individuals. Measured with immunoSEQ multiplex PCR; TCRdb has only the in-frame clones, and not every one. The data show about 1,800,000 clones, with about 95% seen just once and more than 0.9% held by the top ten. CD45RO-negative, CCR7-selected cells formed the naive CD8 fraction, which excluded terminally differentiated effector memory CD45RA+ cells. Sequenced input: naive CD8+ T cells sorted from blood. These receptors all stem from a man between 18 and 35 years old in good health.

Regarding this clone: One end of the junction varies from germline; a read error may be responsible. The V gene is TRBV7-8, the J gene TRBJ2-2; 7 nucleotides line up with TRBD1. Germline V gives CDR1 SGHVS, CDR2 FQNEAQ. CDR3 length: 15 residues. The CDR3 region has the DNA TGCGCCAGCAGCCTAAATCAGGGGGACACCGGGGAGCTGTTTTTT. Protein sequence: CASSLNQGDTGELFF.

The CDR3 coding sequence is TGTGCCAGCAGTGACGACAGGGCGGCGATGGAAAATCAGCCCCAGCATTTT. Translation gives CASSDDRAAMENQPQHF. The chain links TRBV6-1 to TRBJ1-5; 7 bases are a match to TRBD1. From germline, CDR1 is MNHNS and CDR2 SASEGT. With 3 bases clipped from V and 4 bases from J, the junction kept 12 bases outside the gene matches. The CDR3 totals 17 residues.

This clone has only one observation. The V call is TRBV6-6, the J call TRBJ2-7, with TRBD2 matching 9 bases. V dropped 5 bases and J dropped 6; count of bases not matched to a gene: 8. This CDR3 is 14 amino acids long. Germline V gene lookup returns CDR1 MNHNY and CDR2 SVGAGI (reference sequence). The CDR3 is CASSVAGEVAEQYF. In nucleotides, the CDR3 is TGTGCCAGCAGTGTAGCGGGAGAGGTGGCCGAGCAGTACTTC.

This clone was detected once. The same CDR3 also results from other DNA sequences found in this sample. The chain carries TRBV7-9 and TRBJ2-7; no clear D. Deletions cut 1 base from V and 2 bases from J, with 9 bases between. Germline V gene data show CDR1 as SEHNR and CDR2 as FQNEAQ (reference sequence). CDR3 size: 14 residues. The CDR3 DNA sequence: TGTGCCAGCAGCTTAGGCGGCGGCACCTACGAGCAGTACTTC. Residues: CASSLGGGTYEQYF. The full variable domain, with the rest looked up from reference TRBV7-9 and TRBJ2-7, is DTGVSQNPRHKITKRGQNVTFRCDPISEHNRLYWYRQTLGQGPEFLTYFQNEAQLEKSRLLSDRFSAERPKGSFSTLEIQRTEQGDSAMYLCASSLGGGTYEQYFGPGTRLTVT.

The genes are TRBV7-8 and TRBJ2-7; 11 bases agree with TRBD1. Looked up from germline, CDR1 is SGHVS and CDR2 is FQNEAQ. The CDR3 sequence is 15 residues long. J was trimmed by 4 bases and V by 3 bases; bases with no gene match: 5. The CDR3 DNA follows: TGTGCCAGCAGCTTGTCTGGACAGGGGGCATACGAGCAGTACTTC. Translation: CASSLSGQGAYEQYF.

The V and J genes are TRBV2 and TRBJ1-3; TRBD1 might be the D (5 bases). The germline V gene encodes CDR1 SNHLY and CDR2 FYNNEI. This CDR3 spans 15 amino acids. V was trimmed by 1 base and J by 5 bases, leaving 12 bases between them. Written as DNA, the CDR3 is TGTGCCAGCAGTGAAGGGGCAGGGAGGCGAAACACCATATATTTT. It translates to CASSEGAGRRNTIYF.

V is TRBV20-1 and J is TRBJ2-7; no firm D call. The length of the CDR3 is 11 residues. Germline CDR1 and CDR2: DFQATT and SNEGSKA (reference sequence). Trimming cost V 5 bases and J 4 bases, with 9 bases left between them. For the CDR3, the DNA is TGCAGTGCTCAGGAAACTTACGAGCAGTACTTC. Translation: CSAQETYEQYF.

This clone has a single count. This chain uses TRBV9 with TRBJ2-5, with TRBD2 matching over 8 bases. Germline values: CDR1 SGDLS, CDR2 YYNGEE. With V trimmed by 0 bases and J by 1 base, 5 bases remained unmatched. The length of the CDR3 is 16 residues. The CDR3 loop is CASSVVGGGPQETQYF. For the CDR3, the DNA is TGTGCCAGCAGCGTAGTGGGCGGGGGGCCCCAAGAGACCCAGTACTTC.

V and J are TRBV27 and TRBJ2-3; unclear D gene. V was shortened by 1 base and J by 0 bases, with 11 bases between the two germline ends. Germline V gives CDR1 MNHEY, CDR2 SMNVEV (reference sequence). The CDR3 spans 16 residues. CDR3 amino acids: CASSLFSGTSTDTQYF. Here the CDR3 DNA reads TGTGCCAGCAGTTTATTTTCGGGTACTAGCACAGATACGCAGTATTTT.

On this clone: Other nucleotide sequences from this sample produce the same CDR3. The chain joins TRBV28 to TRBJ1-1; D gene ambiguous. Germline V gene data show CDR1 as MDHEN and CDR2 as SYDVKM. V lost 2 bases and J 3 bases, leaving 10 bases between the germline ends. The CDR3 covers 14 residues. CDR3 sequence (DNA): TGTGCCAGCAGTTTAGGCGGGAGGGACACTGAAGCTTTCTTT. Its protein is CASSLGGRDTEAFF.

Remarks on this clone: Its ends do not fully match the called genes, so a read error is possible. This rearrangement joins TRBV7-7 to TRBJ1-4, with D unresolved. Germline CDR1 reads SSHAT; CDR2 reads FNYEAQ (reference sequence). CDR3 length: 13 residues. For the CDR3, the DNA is TGTGCTAGCAGCTTAGTAACGGGTGAAAAACTGTTTTTT. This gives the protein CASSLVTGEKLFF.

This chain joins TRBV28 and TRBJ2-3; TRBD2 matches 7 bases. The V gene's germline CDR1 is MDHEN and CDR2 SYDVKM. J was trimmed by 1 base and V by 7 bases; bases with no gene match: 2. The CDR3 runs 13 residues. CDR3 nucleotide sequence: TGTGCCAGCAAGCTAGCGGGCACAGATACGCAGTATTTT. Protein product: CASKLAGTDTQYF.

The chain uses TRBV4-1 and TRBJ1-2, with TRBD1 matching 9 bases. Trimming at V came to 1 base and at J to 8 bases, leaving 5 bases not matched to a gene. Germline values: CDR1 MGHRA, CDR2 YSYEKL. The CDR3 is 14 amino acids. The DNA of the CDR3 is TGCGCCAGCAGCCAAGGGGACAGGGAGGAAGGCTACACCTTC. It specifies CASSQGDREEGYTF.

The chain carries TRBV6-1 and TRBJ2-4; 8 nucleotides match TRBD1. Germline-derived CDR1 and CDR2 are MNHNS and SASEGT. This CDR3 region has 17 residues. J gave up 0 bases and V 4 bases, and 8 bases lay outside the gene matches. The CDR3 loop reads CASSVWDRRVAKNIQYF. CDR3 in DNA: TGTGCCAGCAGTGTTTGGGACAGGAGGGTAGCCAAAAACATTCAGTACTTC.

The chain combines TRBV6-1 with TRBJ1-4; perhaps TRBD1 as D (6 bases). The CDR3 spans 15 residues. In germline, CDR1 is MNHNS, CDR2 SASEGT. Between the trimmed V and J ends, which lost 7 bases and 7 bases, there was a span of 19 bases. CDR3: CASNQGGGGGEKLFF. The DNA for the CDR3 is TGTGCCAGCAATCAAGGGGGAGGGGGTGGTGAAAAACTGTTTTTT.

The CDR3 loop reads CAWSRDSDTKPQHF. For the CDR3, the DNA is TGTGCCTGGAGTCGGGACAGCGACACGAAGCCCCAGCATTTT. This chain connects TRBV30 to TRBJ1-5; TRBD1 aligns across 7 bases. Per the germline V gene, CDR1 is GTSNPN and CDR2 is SVGIG (reference sequence). V shed 2 bases, J shed 8 bases, and the junction held 9 bases outside the gene matches. The CDR3 runs to 14 residues.

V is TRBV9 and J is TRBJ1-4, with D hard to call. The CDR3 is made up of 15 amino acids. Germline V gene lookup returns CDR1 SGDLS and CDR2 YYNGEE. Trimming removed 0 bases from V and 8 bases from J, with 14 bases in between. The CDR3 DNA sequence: TGTGCCAGCAGCGTAGAAGGCAGCGAATGGGAAAAACTGTTTTTT. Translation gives CASSVEGSEWEKLFF.

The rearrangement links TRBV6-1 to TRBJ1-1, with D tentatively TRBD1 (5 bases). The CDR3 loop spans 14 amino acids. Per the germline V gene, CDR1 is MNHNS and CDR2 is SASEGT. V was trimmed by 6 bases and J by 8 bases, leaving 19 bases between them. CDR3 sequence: CASSVLTGAEEAFF. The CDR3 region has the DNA TGTGCCAGCAGCGTACTAACCGGGGCCGAGGAAGCTTTCTTT.

CDR3 residues: CASIRTGTEETQYF. DNA of the CDR3: TGTGCCAGCATACGGACAGGGACGGAAGAGACCCAGTACTTC. The chain has TRBV28 and TRBJ2-5, with 8 bases that match TRBD1. With V trimmed by 7 bases and J by 3 bases, 7 bases remained unmatched. CDR1 and CDR2 from the germline V gene are MDHEN and SYDVKM. There are 14 residues in the CDR3.